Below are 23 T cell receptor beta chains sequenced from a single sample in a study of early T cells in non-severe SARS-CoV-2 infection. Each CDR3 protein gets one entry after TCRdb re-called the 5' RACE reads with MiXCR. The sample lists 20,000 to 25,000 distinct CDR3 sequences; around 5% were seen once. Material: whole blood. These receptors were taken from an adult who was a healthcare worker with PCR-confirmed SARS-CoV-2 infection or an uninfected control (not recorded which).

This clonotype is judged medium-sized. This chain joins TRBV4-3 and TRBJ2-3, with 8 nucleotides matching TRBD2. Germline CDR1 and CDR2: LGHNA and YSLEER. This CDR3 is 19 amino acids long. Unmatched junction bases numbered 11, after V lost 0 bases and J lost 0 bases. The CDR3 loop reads CASSQDLPGGSWSTDTQYF. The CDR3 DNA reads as TGCGCCAGCAGCCAAGATCTGCCGGGGGGGAGCTGGAGCACAGATACGCAGTATTTT.

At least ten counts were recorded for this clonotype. The CDR3 loop is CASSQLRENTGELFF. CDR3 bases: TGTGCCAGCAGCCAATTACGAGAGAACACCGGGGAGCTGTTTTTT. This chain links TRBV3-1 with TRBJ2-2; D call uncertain. The CDR3 totals 15 residues. Trimming removed 2 bases at V and 1 base at J, with 8 bases between. CDR1 and CDR2 from the germline V gene are LGHDT and YNNKEL (reference sequence).

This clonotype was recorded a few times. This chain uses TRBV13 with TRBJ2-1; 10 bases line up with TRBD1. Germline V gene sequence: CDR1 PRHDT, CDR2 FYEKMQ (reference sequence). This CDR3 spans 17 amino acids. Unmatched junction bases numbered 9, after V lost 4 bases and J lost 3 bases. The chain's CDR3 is CASSSPPGQGRYNEQFF. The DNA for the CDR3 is TGTGCCAGCAGCTCACCCCCGGGACAGGGGCGCTACAATGAGCAGTTCTTC.

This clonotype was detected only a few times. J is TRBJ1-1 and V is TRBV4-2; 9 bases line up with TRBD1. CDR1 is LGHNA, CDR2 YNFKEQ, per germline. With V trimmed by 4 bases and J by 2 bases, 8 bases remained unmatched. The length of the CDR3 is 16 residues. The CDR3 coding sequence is TGTGCCAGCAGCCCCTCAGCGACAGGGGGAAACACTGAAGCTTTCTTT. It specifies CASSPSATGGNTEAFF.

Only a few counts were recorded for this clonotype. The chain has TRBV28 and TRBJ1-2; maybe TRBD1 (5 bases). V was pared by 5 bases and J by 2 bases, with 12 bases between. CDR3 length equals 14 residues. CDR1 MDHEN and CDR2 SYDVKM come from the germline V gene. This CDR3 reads CASSRNEGNYGYTF. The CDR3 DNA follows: TGTGCCAGCAGTCGTAATGAGGGGAACTATGGCTACACCTTC.

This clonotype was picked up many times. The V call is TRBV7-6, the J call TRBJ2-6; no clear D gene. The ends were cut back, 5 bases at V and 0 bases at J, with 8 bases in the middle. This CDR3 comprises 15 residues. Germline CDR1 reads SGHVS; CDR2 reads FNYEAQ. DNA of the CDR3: TGTGCCAGCAGCCCTACAGACTCTGGGGCCAACGTCCTGACTTTC. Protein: CASSPTDSGANVLTF.

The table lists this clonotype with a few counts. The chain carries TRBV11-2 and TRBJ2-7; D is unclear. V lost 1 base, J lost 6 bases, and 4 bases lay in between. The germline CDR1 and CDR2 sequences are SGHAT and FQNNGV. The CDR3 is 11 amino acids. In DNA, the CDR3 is TGTGCCAGCAGCTTAGGGGTCGAGCAGTACTTC. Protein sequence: CASSLGVEQYF.

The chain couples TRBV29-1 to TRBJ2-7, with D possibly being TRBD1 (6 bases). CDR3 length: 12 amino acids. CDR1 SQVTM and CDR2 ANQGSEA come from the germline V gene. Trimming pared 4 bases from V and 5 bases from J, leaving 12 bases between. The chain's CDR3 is CSVGGGVHEQYF. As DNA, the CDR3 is TGCAGCGTTGGAGGGGGTGTGCACGAGCAGTACTTC.

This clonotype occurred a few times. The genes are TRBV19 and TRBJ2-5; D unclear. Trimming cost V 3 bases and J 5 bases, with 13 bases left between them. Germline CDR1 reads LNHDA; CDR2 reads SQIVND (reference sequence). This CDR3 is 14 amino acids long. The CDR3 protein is CASSIAYSGETQYF. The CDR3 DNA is TGTGCCAGTAGTATCGCGTACTCCGGGGAGACCCAGTACTTC.

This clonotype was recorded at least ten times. CDR3 in DNA: TGCAGTGCAATACAGGGAATTCAAGAGACCCAGTACTTC. Its translation: CSAIQGIQETQYF. The chain carries TRBV20-1 and TRBJ2-5, with D possibly matching TRBD1 (6 bases). V was trimmed by 6 bases and J by 2 bases, leaving 13 bases between them. This CDR3 spans 13 amino acids. The germline gives CDR1 DFQATT, CDR2 SNEGSKA (reference sequence).

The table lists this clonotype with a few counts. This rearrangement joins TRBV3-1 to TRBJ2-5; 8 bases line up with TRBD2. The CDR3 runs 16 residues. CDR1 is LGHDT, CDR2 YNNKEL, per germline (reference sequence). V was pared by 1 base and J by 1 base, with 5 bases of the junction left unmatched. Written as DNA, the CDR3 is TGTGCCAGCAGCCAAGGTTTCGGGGGGGGCCAAGAGACCCAGTACTTC. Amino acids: CASSQGFGGGQETQYF.

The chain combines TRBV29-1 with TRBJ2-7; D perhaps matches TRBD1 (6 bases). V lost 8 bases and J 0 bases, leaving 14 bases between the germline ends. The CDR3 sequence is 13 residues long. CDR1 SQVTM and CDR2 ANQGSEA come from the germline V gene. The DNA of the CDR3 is TGCAGCAGCCGCGGACAGAGCTCCTACGAGCAGTACTTC. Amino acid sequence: CSSRGQSSYEQYF.

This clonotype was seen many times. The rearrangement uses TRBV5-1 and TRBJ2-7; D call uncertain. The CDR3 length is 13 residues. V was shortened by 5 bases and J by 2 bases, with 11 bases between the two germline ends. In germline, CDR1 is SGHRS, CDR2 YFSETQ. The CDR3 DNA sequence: TGCGCCAGCAGAATCAATAACCCCTACGAGCAGTACTTC. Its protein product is CASRINNPYEQYF.

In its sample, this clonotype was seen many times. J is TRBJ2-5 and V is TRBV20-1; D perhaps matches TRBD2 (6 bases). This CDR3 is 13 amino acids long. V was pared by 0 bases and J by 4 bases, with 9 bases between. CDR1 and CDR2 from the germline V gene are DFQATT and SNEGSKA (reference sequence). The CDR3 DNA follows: TGCAGTGCTAGAGAAACTAGCCGAGAGACCCAGTACTTC. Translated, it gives CSARETSRETQYF.

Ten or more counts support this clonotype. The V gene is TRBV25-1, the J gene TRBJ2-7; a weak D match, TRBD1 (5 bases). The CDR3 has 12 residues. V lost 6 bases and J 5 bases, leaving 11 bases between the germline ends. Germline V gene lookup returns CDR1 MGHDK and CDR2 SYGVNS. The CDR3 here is CASSIGDNEQYF. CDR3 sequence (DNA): TGTGCCAGCAGCATAGGGGATAACGAGCAGTACTTC.

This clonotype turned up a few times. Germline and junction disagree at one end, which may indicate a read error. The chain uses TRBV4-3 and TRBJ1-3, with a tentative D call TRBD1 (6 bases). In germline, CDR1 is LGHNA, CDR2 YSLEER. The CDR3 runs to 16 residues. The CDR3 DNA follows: TGCGCCAGCAGCCAAGATCATCCGGGGGCTGGAGACACCATATATTTT. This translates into CASSQDHPGAGDTIYF.

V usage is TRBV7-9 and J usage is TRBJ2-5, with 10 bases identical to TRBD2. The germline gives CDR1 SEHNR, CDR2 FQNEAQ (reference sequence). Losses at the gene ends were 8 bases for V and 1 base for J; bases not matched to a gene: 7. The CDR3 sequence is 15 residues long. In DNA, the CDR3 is TGTGCCAGCGGAACTAGCGGGGATCCCCAAGAGACCCAGTACTTC. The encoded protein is CASGTSGDPQETQYF.

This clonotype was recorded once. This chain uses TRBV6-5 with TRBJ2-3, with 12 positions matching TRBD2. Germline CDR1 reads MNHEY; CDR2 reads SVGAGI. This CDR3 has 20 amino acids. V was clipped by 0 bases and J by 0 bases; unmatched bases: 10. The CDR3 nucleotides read TGTGCCAGCAGTTACTCACTGGCTAGCGGGGGGGGCACTAGCACAGATACGCAGTATTTT. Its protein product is CASSYSLASGGGTSTDTQYF.

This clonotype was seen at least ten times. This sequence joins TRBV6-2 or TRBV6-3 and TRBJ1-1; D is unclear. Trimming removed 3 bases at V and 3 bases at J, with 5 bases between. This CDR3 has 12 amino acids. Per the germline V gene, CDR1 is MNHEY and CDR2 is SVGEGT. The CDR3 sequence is CASSYSHTEAFF. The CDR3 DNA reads TGTGCCAGCAGTTATTCGCACACTGAAGCTTTCTTT.

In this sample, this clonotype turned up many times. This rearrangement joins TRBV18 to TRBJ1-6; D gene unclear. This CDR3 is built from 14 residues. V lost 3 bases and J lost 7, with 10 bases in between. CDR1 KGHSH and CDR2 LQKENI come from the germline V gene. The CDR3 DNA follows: TGTGCCAGCTCACCGAGGGTGGGCAATTCACCCCTCCACTTT. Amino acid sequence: CASSPRVGNSPLHF.

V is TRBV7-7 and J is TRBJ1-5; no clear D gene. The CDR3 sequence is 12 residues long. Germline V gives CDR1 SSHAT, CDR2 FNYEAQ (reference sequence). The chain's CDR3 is CEREGSNQPQHF. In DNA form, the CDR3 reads TGTGAGAGGGAGGGCAGCAATCAGCCCCAGCATTTT.

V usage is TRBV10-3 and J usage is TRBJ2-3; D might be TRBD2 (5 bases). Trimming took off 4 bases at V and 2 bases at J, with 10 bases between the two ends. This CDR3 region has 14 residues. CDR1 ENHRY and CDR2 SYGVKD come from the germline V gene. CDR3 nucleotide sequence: TGTGCCATCAGTGTGGAACGGGACACAGATACGCAGTATTTT. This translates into CAISVERDTDTQYF.

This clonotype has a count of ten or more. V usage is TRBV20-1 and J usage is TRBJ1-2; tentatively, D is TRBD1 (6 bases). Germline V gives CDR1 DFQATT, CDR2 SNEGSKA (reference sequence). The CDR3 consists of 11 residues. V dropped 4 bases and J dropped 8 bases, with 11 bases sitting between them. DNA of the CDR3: TGCAGTGCTACCCCCGGACAGGGCTACACCTTC. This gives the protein CSATPGQGYTF.